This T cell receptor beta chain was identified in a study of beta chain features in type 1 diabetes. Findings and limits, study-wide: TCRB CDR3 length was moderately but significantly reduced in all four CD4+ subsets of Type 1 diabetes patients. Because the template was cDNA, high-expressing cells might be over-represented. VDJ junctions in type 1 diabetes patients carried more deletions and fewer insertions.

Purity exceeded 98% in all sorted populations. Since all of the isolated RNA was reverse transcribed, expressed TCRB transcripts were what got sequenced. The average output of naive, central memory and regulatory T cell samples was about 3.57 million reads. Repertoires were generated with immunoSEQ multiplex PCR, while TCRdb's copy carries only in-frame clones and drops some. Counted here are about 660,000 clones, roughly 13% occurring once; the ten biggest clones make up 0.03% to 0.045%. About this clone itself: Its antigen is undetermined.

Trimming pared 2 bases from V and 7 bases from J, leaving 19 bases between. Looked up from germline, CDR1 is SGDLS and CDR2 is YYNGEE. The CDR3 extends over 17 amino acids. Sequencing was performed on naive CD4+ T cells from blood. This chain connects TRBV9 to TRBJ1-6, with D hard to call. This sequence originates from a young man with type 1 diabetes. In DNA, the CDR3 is TGTGCCAGCAGCGTCGGAAATTCCATGGGGAGCAATTCACCCCTCCACTTT. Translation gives CASSVGNSMGSNSPLHF.